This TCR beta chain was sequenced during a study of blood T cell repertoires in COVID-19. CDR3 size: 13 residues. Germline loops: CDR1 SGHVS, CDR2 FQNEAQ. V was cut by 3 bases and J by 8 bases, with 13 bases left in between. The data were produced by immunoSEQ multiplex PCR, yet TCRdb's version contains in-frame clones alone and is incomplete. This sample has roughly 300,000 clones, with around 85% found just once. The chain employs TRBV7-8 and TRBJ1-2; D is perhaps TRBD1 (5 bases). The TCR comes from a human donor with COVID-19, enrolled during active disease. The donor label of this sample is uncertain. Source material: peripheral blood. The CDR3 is CASSFQGSGGYTF. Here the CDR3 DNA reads TGTGCCAGCAGCTTCCAGGGATCAGGGGGCTACACCTTC.